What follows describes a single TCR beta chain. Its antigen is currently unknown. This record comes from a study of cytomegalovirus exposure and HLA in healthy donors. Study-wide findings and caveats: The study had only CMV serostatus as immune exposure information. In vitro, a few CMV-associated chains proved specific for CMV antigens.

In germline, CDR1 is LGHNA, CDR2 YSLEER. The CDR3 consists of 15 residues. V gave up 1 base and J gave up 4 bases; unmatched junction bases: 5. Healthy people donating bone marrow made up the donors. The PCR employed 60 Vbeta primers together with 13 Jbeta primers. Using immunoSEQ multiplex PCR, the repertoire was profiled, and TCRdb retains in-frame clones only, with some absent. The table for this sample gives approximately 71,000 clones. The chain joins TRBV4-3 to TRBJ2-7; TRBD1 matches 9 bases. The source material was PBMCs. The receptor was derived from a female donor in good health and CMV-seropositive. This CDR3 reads CASSQAPGQGYEQYF. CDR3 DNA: TGCGCCAGCAGCCAAGCTCCGGGACAGGGTTACGAGCAGTACTTC.